The entry below gives a single T cell receptor (beta chain) sequence along with its context. This entry belongs to a study of blood T cell repertoires in COVID-19. About the research overall: Specimens from acute and convalescent COVID-19 originated in the United States, Italy and Spain. Sample material is recorded as cDNA or gDNA derived from T cells, B-cell-depleted T cells, or PBMCs.

Authors' data handling: Amplification of reference gene primers was used by the study to estimate nucleated cell counts. Sequencing was performed with immunoSEQ multiplex PCR; in TCRdb, only in-frame clones are kept and a portion is missing. V and J calls and clone size are as listed in that table; D and trimming were resolved from the DNA. The sample has roughly 300,000 clones, 87% seen once; the top ten hold roughly 1.6%. Germline CDR1 is PRHDT and CDR2 is FYEKMQ (reference sequence). This CDR3 has 15 amino acids. V lost 0 bases and J lost 6; bases outside the gene matches: 3. The rearrangement joins TRBV13 to TRBJ2-7; 12 bases are a match to TRBD2. This TCR was sampled from a middle-aged woman who had recovered from COVID-19. Sequenced: peripheral blood. DNA of the CDR3: TGTGCCAGCAGCTTAGGACTAGCGGGGGGCTCCGAGCAGTACTTC. This sequence encodes CASSLGLAGGSEQYF.